Each of the 16 T cell receptor beta chains below was sequenced from the same sample in a study of cytomegalovirus exposure and HLA in healthy donors. It was with 60 Vbeta and 13 Jbeta primers that the PCR ran. The assay was immunoSEQ multiplex PCR, and TCRdb's table has in-frame clones only and misses some. The table includes under 200,000 clones, roughly four fifths detected once. Input material: PBMCs. The receptors stem from a woman between 45 and 60 years old in good health and CMV-seronegative.

As regards this clone: The CDR3 ends on some other residue instead of the conserved phenylalanine or tryptophan, so this is likely a read error. The V and J genes are TRBV9 and TRBJ1-2; D gene uncertain. V was clipped by 4 bases and J by 3 bases, with 16 bases between them. The V gene's germline CDR1 is SGDLS and CDR2 YYNGEE. CDR3 size: 15 residues. CDR3: CASSSQARDYYGYTL. The CDR3 nucleotides are TGTGCCAGCAGCTCGCAGGCTAGAGACTACTATGGCTACACCCTC.

The rearrangement joins TRBV5-1 to TRBJ2-7; TRBD2 agrees at 8 bases. The CDR3 is made up of 15 amino acids. V dropped 0 bases and J dropped 5; count of bases not matched to a gene: 7. Germline-derived CDR1 and CDR2 are SGHRS and YFSETQ. In nucleotides, the CDR3 is TGCGCCAGCAGCTTGGCCGGGACTAGTCAACACGAGCAGTACTTC. Its protein product is CASSLAGTSQHEQYF.

V and J are TRBV5-1 and TRBJ2-2; 12 bases are shared with TRBD2. The CDR3 sequence is 18 residues long. Germline CDR1 is SGHRS and CDR2 is YFSETQ. V shed 1 base and J 6 bases; nucleotides not matched to a gene: 10. Here the CDR3 DNA reads TGCGCCAGCAGCTTGTGGGCTAGCGGGAGGGCCTCGGCCGGGGAGCTGTTTTTT. Translation: CASSLWASGRASAGELFF. Combining the CDR3 with reference TRBV5-1 and TRBJ2-2 gives the whole variable domain KAGVTQTPRYLIKTRGQQVTLSCSPISGHRSVSWYQQTPGQGLQFLFEYFSETQRNKGNFPGRFSGRQFSNSRSEMNVSTLELGDSALYLCASSLWASGRASAGELFFGEGSRLTVL.

The chain joins TRBV30 to TRBJ2-1, with D maybe TRBD1 (6 bases). Trimming cost V 4 bases and J 4 bases, with 14 bases left between them. Germline lookup yields CDR1 GTSNPN and CDR2 SVGIG (reference sequence). The CDR3 has 14 amino acids. The CDR3 bases are TGTGCCTGGACCGGGACCAGGGGTTACAATGAGCAGTTCTTC. Translated: CAWTGTRGYNEQFF. The whole variable domain, filled in from reference TRBV30 and TRBJ2-1, reads SQTIHQWPATLVQPVGSPLSLECTVEGTSNPNLYWYRQAAGRGLQLLFYSVGIGQISSEVPQNLSASRPQDRQFILSSKKLLLSDSGFYLCAWTGTRGYNEQFFGPGTRLTVL.

The genes are TRBV11-2 and TRBJ2-7; maybe TRBD2 (5 bases). Trimming took off 5 bases at V and 6 bases at J, with 14 bases between the two ends. CDR1 and CDR2 from the germline V gene are SGHAT and FQNNGV. CDR3 size: 13 residues. The CDR3 DNA follows: TGTGCCAGCAGCGCAATACTAGGTAGCGAGCAGTACTTC. This sequence encodes CASSAILGSEQYF.

V is TRBV7-8 and J is TRBJ2-5; D is perhaps TRBD2 (6 bases). Between the trimmed V and J ends, which lost 1 base and 2 bases, there was a span of 17 bases. This CDR3 is built from 17 residues. Germline V gene sequence: CDR1 SGHVS, CDR2 FQNEAQ. The CDR3: CASSLGGRGPQQETQYF. CDR3 coding DNA: TGTGCCAGCAGCTTAGGAGGGCGGGGCCCCCAGCAAGAGACCCAGTACTTC.

The rearrangement uses TRBV5-8 and TRBJ1-5; D gene unclear. V was pared by 2 bases and J by 4 bases, with 7 bases between. The length of the CDR3 is 13 residues. In germline, CDR1 is SGHTS, CDR2 YDEGEE. The CDR3 bases are TGTGCCAGCAGCTTAATCCGGAATCAGCCCCAGCATTTT. Encoded protein: CASSLIRNQPQHF.

The V call is TRBV27, the J call TRBJ1-4; 7 positions agree with TRBD1. The CDR3 consists of 14 residues. V shed 8 bases and J 7 bases; nucleotides not matched to a gene: 10. The V gene's germline CDR1 is MNHEY and CDR2 SMNVEV (reference sequence). CDR3 in DNA: TGTGCCAGCTCCAATAACAGGGGCGGTGAAAAACTGTTTTTT. This translates into CASSNNRGGEKLFF.

The chain carries TRBV18 and TRBJ2-7; 8 nucleotides line up with TRBD2. The V and J ends lost 3 bases and 9 bases, in that order; junction bases with no gene match: 10. Germline assignment: CDR1 KGHSH and CDR2 LQKENI. This CDR3 contains 14 residues. The CDR3 spells CASSPGGLVNMQYF. The CDR3 DNA is TGTGCCAGCTCACCGGGGGGACTAGTCAATATGCAGTACTTC.

This clone was seen more than once but under ten times. The chain uses TRBV5-4 and TRBJ1-4; 10 bases align to TRBD1. The CDR3 extends over 15 amino acids. The germline gives CDR1 SGHNT, CDR2 YYREEE (reference sequence). V trimming: 4 bases; J trimming: 5 bases; junction bases outside the gene matches: 5. The CDR3 nucleotides are TGTGCCAGCAGCCGACCGGGACAGGGGAATGAAAAACTGTTTTTT. As protein: CASSRPGQGNEKLFF. Complete variable domain (other parts from reference TRBV5-4 and TRBJ1-4): ETGVTQSPTHLIKTRGQQVTLRCSSQSGHNTVSWYQQALGQGPQFIFQYYREEENGRGNFPPRFSGLQFPNYSSELNVNALELDDSALYLCASSRPGQGNEKLFFGSGTQLSVL.

The chain links TRBV25-1 to TRBJ1-2; TRBD1 is a possible D gene (6 bases). V was clipped by 5 bases and J by 2 bases, with 15 bases between them. The CDR3 runs to 15 residues. The germline V gene encodes CDR1 MGHDK and CDR2 SYGVNS. The CDR3 DNA sequence: TGTGCCAGCAGTCCCGCTCCCGGACAGAACTATGGCTACACCTTC. Translation gives CASSPAPGQNYGYTF.

The chain combines TRBV6-5 with TRBJ2-2; D is unclear. The CDR3 length is 15 residues. The V and J ends lost 2 bases and 1 base respectively, with 8 bases between them. The germline gives CDR1 MNHEY, CDR2 SVGAGI. The CDR3 region has the DNA TGTGCCAGCAGTTACGCAGGAAAGAACACCGGGGAGCTGTTTTTT. As protein: CASSYAGKNTGELFF.

This clone showed up just once. The V gene is TRBV7-6, the J gene TRBJ2-3; 11 nucleotides align to TRBD2. The CDR3 contains 14 residues. V was pared by 5 bases and J by 7 bases, with 5 bases of the junction left unmatched. Germline V gene lookup returns CDR1 SGHVS and CDR2 FNYEAQ. This CDR3 reads CASSNSGGANTQYF. For the CDR3, the DNA is TGTGCCAGCAGCAATAGCGGGGGGGCGAATACGCAGTATTTT.

J is TRBJ1-3 and V is TRBV28, with D maybe TRBD1 (5 bases). The length of the CDR3 is 13 residues. Germline-derived CDR1 and CDR2 are MDHEN and SYDVKM. V was trimmed by 10 bases and J by 2 bases, leaving 12 bases between them. The CDR3: CATQRGAGNTIYF. DNA for the CDR3: TGTGCCACCCAAAGGGGCGCTGGAAACACCATATATTTT.

As DNA, the CDR3 is TGTGCCAGCAGTTTAATGGTAGGCAATCAGCCCCAGCATTTT. Translation: CASSLMVGNQPQHF. The chain links TRBV28 to TRBJ1-5; D unclear. V was pared by 2 bases and J by 2 bases, with 7 bases between. CDR3 length equals 14 residues. In germline, CDR1 is MDHEN, CDR2 SYDVKM.

This chain links TRBV7-8 with TRBJ1-3, with D possibly TRBD1 on 6 matching bases. The CDR3 length is 16 residues. The germline V and J ends were trimmed by 1 base and 3 bases, with 13 bases remaining between them. Germline V lookup: CDR1 SGHVS, CDR2 FQNEAQ. The CDR3 here is CASSLVLRGFGNTIYF. In DNA form, the CDR3 reads TGTGCCAGCAGCTTAGTGCTCAGGGGTTTTGGAAACACCATATATTTT.